Shown below are 24 T cell receptor beta chains from a single sample sequenced in a study of blood T cell repertoires in COVID-19. The method was immunoSEQ multiplex PCR; TCRdb's version includes in-frame clones alone and lacks a portion of them. The table shows under 400,000 clones, with around 87% occurring only once. The material sequenced was peripheral blood. The receptors were gathered from a woman aged 30 to 39 with COVID-19, enrolled during active disease.

This chain links TRBV28 with TRBJ2-2, with 10 bases aligning to TRBD2. V trimming: 2 bases; J trimming: 3 bases; junction bases outside the gene matches: 6. CDR1 and CDR2 from the germline V gene are MDHEN and SYDVKM. The CDR3 is 17 residues long. The CDR3, as DNA: TGTGCCAGCAGTTTAAGCAGGACTAGCGGCTACACCGGGGAGCTGTTTTTT. Its protein is CASSLSRTSGYTGELFF.

This clone was counted between two and nine times. DNA for the CDR3: TGTGCCAGCCGGACTAGCAATAGTTGGGATACGCAGTATTTT. Translating it yields CASRTSNSWDTQYF. This rearrangement joins TRBV6-5 to TRBJ2-3; 8 nucleotides agree with TRBD2. Unmatched junction bases numbered 10, after V lost 8 bases and J lost 6 bases. CDR1 MNHEY and CDR2 SVGAGI come from the germline V gene. The CDR3 spans 14 residues.

The rearrangement links TRBV11-2 to TRBJ2-1, with D maybe TRBD2 (6 bases). The CDR3 extends over 14 amino acids. CDR1 is SGHAT, CDR2 FQNNGV, per germline. Trimming removed 1 base from V and 10 bases from J, with 14 bases in between. The CDR3 loop is CASSLGYRRDEQFF. The CDR3, as DNA: TGTGCCAGCAGCTTAGGCTACCGGAGGGACGAGCAGTTCTTC.

This chain uses TRBV27 with TRBJ2-7, with 7 bases fitting TRBD2. Germline V gene data show CDR1 as MNHEY and CDR2 as SMNVEV (reference sequence). V gave up 5 bases and J gave up 2 bases; unmatched junction bases: 9. CDR3 size: 15 residues. The CDR3 protein is CASSRPGLGTYEQYF. The CDR3 bases are TGTGCCAGCAGTCGGCCCGGACTAGGGACCTACGAGCAGTACTTC.

In nucleotides, the CDR3 is TGTGCCAGCAGCCATAGTCAATACAATGAGCAGTTCTTC. Residues: CASSHSQYNEQFF. The rearrangement uses TRBV3-1 (or the pseudogene TRBV3-2) and TRBJ2-1, with D unresolved. CDR3 length equals 13 residues. From germline, CDR1 is LGHDT and CDR2 YNNKEL (reference sequence). V was pared by 3 bases and J by 4 bases, with 7 bases between.

The V and J genes are TRBV5-1 and TRBJ2-7; 8 bases agree with TRBD1. Germline V gene lookup returns CDR1 SGHRS and CDR2 YFSETQ. The V and J ends lost 7 bases and 5 bases, in that order; junction bases with no gene match: 11. The CDR3 sequence is 14 residues long. In DNA form, the CDR3 reads TGCGCCAGCCGCACTGGACAGGGTTGGGACGAGCAGTACTTC. It is translated as CASRTGQGWDEQYF.

The gene calls are TRBV19 and TRBJ2-7; 8 positions agree with TRBD1. The J segment lost 1 base and the V segment lost 3 bases, leaving 5 bases of the junction unmatched. CDR3 length: 15 amino acids. From germline, CDR1 is LNHDA and CDR2 SQIVND (reference sequence). The CDR3 DNA reads as TGTGCCAGTAGTATCGCAGGGGGCAGGTCCTACGAGCAGTACTTC. It codes for CASSIAGGRSYEQYF.

The V and J genes are TRBV18 and TRBJ2-1; TRBD2 agrees at 7 bases. Germline assignment: CDR1 KGHSH and CDR2 LQKENI. J gave up 6 bases and V 3 bases, and 14 bases lay outside the gene matches. CDR3 length: 17 amino acids. The chain's CDR3 is CASSPEYGGGRGNEQFF. CDR3 DNA sequence: TGTGCCAGCTCACCGGAGTACGGCGGGGGAAGGGGCAATGAGCAGTTCTTC. The whole variable domain, filled in from reference TRBV18 and TRBJ2-1, reads NAGVMQNPRHLVRRRGQEARLRCSPMKGHSHVYWYRQLPEEGLKFMVYLQKENIIDESGMPKERFSAEFPKEGPSILRIQQVVRGDSAAYFCASSPEYGGGRGNEQFFGPGTRLTVL.

This clone showed up just once. The V and J genes are TRBV19 and TRBJ2-2; weak D call: TRBD2 (6 bases). Trimming left V 6 bases short and J 4 bases short, with 12 bases between. In germline, CDR1 is LNHDA, CDR2 SQIVND (reference sequence). The CDR3 runs to 14 residues. The DNA of the CDR3 is TGTGCCAGTAGGGAGGGTCCGGGCACCGGGGAGCTGTTTTTT. It translates to CASREGPGTGELFF.

This rearrangement joins TRBV9 to TRBJ1-2, with TRBD1 identical over 7 bases. J gave up 4 bases and V 3 bases, and 15 bases lay outside the gene matches. Germline lookup yields CDR1 SGDLS and CDR2 YYNGEE. This CDR3 region has 17 residues. CDR3 protein: CASSAATQTGRAYGYTF. Written as DNA, the CDR3 is TGTGCCAGCAGCGCGGCGACACAGACAGGGCGGGCCTATGGCTACACCTTC. Using reference TRBV9 and TRBJ1-2 for the parts outside the CDR3, the full variable domain is DSGVTQTPKHLITATGQRVTLRCSPRSGDLSVYWYQQSLDQGLQFLIQYYNGEERAKGNILERFSAQQFPDLHSELNLSSLELGDSALYFCASSAATQTGRAYGYTFGSGTRLTVV.

V is TRBV15 and J is TRBJ1-1; the D gene is possibly TRBD1 (6 bases). Trimming removed 2 bases from V and 1 base from J, with 8 bases in between. This CDR3 has 14 residues. Germline V gene lookup returns CDR1 LNHNV and CDR2 YYDKDF (reference sequence). The CDR3 sequence: CATSRRGTNTEAFF. The CDR3 nucleotides read TGTGCCACCAGCAGAAGGGGGACGAACACTGAAGCTTTCTTT.

This clone has only one observation. The chain is built from TRBV28 and TRBJ2-7; D possibly corresponds to TRBD2 (5 bases). Deletions cut 2 bases from V and 2 bases from J, with 7 bases between. Germline assignment: CDR1 MDHEN and CDR2 SYDVKM. This CDR3 has 13 residues. The CDR3 region has the DNA TGTGCCAGCAGTTTAGAGGGAACCTACGAGCAGTACTTC. This translates into CASSLEGTYEQYF.

The chain is built from TRBV7-3 and TRBJ2-5; D perhaps matches TRBD1 (5 bases). Deletions cut 1 base from V and 5 bases from J, with 11 bases between. Germline assignment: CDR1 SGHTA and CDR2 FQGTGA. CDR3 length: 14 residues. CDR3 DNA: TGTGCCAGCAGCTTAAAAGGGGCCGGGGAGACCCAGTACTTC. Protein sequence: CASSLKGAGETQYF.

The rearrangement links TRBV3-1 (or the pseudogene TRBV3-2) to TRBJ2-7; a possible D gene is TRBD1 (5 bases). The germline V and J ends were trimmed by 6 bases and 3 bases, with 21 bases remaining between them. The CDR3 is made up of 16 amino acids. Per germline, CDR1 LGHDT and CDR2 YNNKEL (reference sequence). The CDR3 region is CASSPSGQSRDYEQYF. The CDR3, as DNA: TGTGCCAGCAGTCCGTCAGGGCAGTCTAGGGACTACGAGCAGTACTTC.

The rearrangement joins TRBV27 to TRBJ2-1; 15 nucleotides line up with TRBD2. The CDR3 loop spans 17 amino acids. Trimming took 7 bases from V and 6 from J; bases not matched to a gene: 10. Germline lookup yields CDR1 MNHEY and CDR2 SMNVEV (reference sequence). CDR3: CASISNPGLAGGNEQFF. The DNA of the CDR3 is TGTGCCAGCATTTCAAATCCGGGACTAGCGGGAGGCAATGAGCAGTTCTTC.

The rearrangement joins TRBV28 to TRBJ2-1; 7 nucleotides agree with TRBD1. The ends lost 6 bases at V and 7 bases at J; junction bases unmatched: 9. The CDR3 has 14 residues. Germline CDR1 is MDHEN and CDR2 is SYDVKM. In DNA, the CDR3 is TGTGCCAGCAGGACCGACAGGGATAGGAATGAGCAGTTCTTC. Encoded protein: CASRTDRDRNEQFF. The whole variable domain, remainder taken from reference TRBV28 and TRBJ2-1, is DVKVTQSSRYLVKRTGEKVFLECVQDMDHENMFWYRQDPGLGLRLIYFSYDVKMKEKGDIPEGYSVSREKKERFSLILESASTNQTSMYLCASRTDRDRNEQFFGPGTRLTVL.

This clone was observed at least ten times. The rearrangement uses TRBV5-4 and TRBJ1-1; 7 nucleotides line up with TRBD1. Unmatched junction bases numbered 7, after V lost 4 bases and J lost 4 bases. The CDR3 covers 14 residues. Germline CDR1 and CDR2: SGHNT and YYREEE (reference sequence). CDR3 amino acids: CASSTQGRGTEAFF. The CDR3 nucleotides are TGTGCCAGCAGCACACAGGGGCGGGGCACTGAAGCTTTCTTT.

This chain links TRBV9 with TRBJ2-1; 8 bases are a match to TRBD2. Looked up from germline, CDR1 is SGDLS and CDR2 is YYNGEE. V was clipped by 4 bases and J by 3 bases; unmatched bases: 6. This CDR3 has 15 amino acids. The CDR3 coding sequence is TGTGCCAGCAGCCCGGGGGGGGCTGTCTACAATGAGCAGTTCTTC. Translating it yields CASSPGGAVYNEQFF.

This chain uses TRBV7-2 with TRBJ2-7, with 7 bases aligning to TRBD2. Looked up from germline, CDR1 is SGHTA and CDR2 is FQGNSA. The CDR3 loop spans 13 amino acids. V lost 4 bases and J lost 4; bases outside the gene matches: 4. DNA for the CDR3: TGTGCCAGCAGCTCGCGACTAGCTTACGAGCAGTACTTC. Translating gives CASSSRLAYEQYF.

The chain carries TRBV6-2 or TRBV6-3 and TRBJ2-1; D not certain. Germline V gene data show CDR1 as MNHEY and CDR2 as SVGEGT. The ends were cut back, 0 bases at V and 6 bases at J, with 6 bases in the middle. The length of the CDR3 is 13 residues. The CDR3: CASSYSSSNEQFF. The CDR3, as DNA: TGTGCCAGCAGTTACTCGTCCAGCAATGAGCAGTTCTTC.

The J gene is TRBJ2-7, the V gene TRBV28; 8 positions agree with TRBD2. V trimming: 6 bases; J trimming: 6 bases; junction bases outside the gene matches: 10. CDR1 is MDHEN, CDR2 SYDVKM, per germline. This CDR3 contains 14 residues. DNA for the CDR3: TGTGCCAGCAGGGTTAGCGGGAACGCGGGCGAGCAGTACTTC. Translating gives CASRVSGNAGEQYF.

The CDR3 nucleotides read TGCGCCAGCAGCCAAGGGCTGACCCCGGGGTCCTACGAGCAGTACTTC. Amino acids: CASSQGLTPGSYEQYF. V gene TRBV4-1 combines with J gene TRBJ2-7; perhaps TRBD2 as D (5 bases). CDR1 is MGHRA and CDR2 is YSYEKL in the germline V gene. V shed 1 base and J shed 1 base, with 14 bases lying between them. This CDR3 comprises 16 residues.

V and J are TRBV7-2 and TRBJ2-1, with 12 positions matching TRBD2. With 8 bases clipped from V and 0 bases from J, the junction kept 11 bases outside the gene matches. In germline, CDR1 is SGHTA, CDR2 FQGNSA. The CDR3 has 18 residues. Written as DNA, the CDR3 is TGTGCCAGCCAAACTAGCGGGAGGAGTGGCCGCTCCTACAATGAGCAGTTCTTC. Protein sequence: CASQTSGRSGRSYNEQFF. Full variable domain (remainder filled in from reference TRBV7-2 and TRBJ2-1): GAGVSQSPSNKVTEKGKDVELRCDPISGHTALYWYRQSLGQGLEFLIYFQGNSAPDKSGLPSDRFSAERTGGSVSTLTIQRTQQEDSAVYLCASQTSGRSGRSYNEQFFGPGTRLTVL.

The sample holds one count of this clone. At one of its ends the junction is not consistent with the germline gene, which may arise from a read error. The chain joins TRBV30 to TRBJ2-4; 8 nucleotides match TRBD2. Germline-derived CDR1 and CDR2 are GTSNPN and SVGIG (reference sequence). This CDR3 is 16 amino acids long. Here the CDR3 reads CAGRNLLAGTRNIQYF. The CDR3 DNA reads TGTGCCGGGAGAAACCTTCTAGCGGGTACTAGGAACATTCAGTACTTC.